Presented here are 32 T cell receptor beta chains from one specimen sequenced in a study of cytomegalovirus exposure and HLA in healthy donors. Vbeta (60) and Jbeta (13) primers were used in the PCR. Produced via immunoSEQ multiplex PCR; TCRdb's table is partial and in-frame only. Of about 84,000 clones in the sample, more than 50% were seen once. Sequences were obtained from PBMCs. The receptors shown here come from a middle-aged woman in good health and CMV-seropositive.

The chain has TRBV28 and TRBJ2-7, with unresolved D. The V gene's germline CDR1 is MDHEN and CDR2 SYDVKM. V gave up 2 bases and J gave up 3 bases, with 17 bases separating them. The CDR3 runs 16 residues. Written as DNA, the CDR3 is TGTGCCAGCAGTTTAAGACACAGAATAAGACACTACGAGCAGTACTTC. Its protein product is CASSLRHRIRHYEQYF.

This clone has only a few counts. The V gene is TRBV4-3, the J gene TRBJ2-7; TRBD2 matches 9 bases. The CDR3 runs to 16 residues. The germline V gene encodes CDR1 LGHNA and CDR2 YSLEER. J gave up 3 bases and V 0 bases, and 6 bases lay outside the gene matches. The CDR3 here is CASSQEEGAGGYEQYF. The CDR3 DNA reads TGCGCCAGCAGCCAAGAGGAAGGAGCGGGAGGCTACGAGCAGTACTTC.

This clone was detected only a few times. This chain joins TRBV18 and TRBJ1-1, with D perhaps TRBD1 (5 bases). V was pared by 6 bases and J by 3 bases, with 14 bases between. Germline V gene lookup returns CDR1 KGHSH and CDR2 LQKENI. The CDR3 length is 14 residues. The CDR3 bases are TGTGCCAGCTCCGGTTCGGGGGTAGACACTGAAGCTTTCTTT. Translation gives CASSGSGVDTEAFF.

The V gene is TRBV7-3, the J gene TRBJ2-2, with D unclear. CDR1 is SGHTA and CDR2 is FQGTGA in the germline V gene. V was cut by 5 bases and J by 7 bases, with 8 bases left in between. The CDR3 contains 12 residues. The chain's CDR3 is CASSRTVGELFF. The CDR3 DNA reads as TGTGCCAGCAGCAGAACGGTCGGGGAGCTGTTTTTT.

The table lists this clone with a few counts. The chain links TRBV6-5 to TRBJ2-1, with 7 bases fitting TRBD2. From germline, CDR1 is MNHEY and CDR2 SVGAGI. The CDR3 is 14 residues long. The J segment lost 14 bases and the V segment lost 4 bases, leaving 14 bases of the junction unmatched. The CDR3 sequence: CASSLNRDYPDKFF. The DNA for the CDR3 is TGTGCCAGCAGTTTGAACCGGGACTACCCGGATAAGTTCTTC.

The CDR3 reads CASSWSSFREQFF. The CDR3 DNA reads as TGTGCCAGCAGCTGGAGCTCCTTCCGCGAGCAGTTCTTC. The chain recombines TRBV5-4 with TRBJ2-1; D is uncertain. The CDR3 sequence is 13 residues long. The V and J ends lost 3 bases and 10 bases respectively, with 14 bases between them. Germline CDR1 SGHNT, CDR2 YYREEE (reference sequence).

This clone has only a few counts. The chain employs TRBV30 and TRBJ2-1, with D possibly matching TRBD2 (6 bases). The V and J ends lost 1 base and 8 bases respectively, with 12 bases between them. Germline CDR1 and CDR2: GTSNPN and SVGIG (reference sequence). This CDR3 has 13 residues. The CDR3 spells CAWSGGEVHEQFF. CDR3 DNA sequence: TGTGCCTGGAGTGGAGGGGAGGTCCATGAGCAGTTCTTC.

The V and J genes are TRBV28 and TRBJ1-2, with 8 bases aligning to TRBD1. Looked up from germline, CDR1 is MDHEN and CDR2 is SYDVKM. V dropped 6 bases and J dropped 3; count of bases not matched to a gene: 0. CDR3 length equals 12 residues. DNA of the CDR3: TGTGCCAGCAGGGGACAGGACTATGGCTACACCTTC. It translates to CASRGQDYGYTF.

J is TRBJ1-1 and V is TRBV28; D not resolved. Per germline, CDR1 MDHEN and CDR2 SYDVKM. The germline V and J ends were trimmed by 3 bases and 10 bases, with 6 bases remaining between them. CDR3 size: 10 residues. The CDR3 DNA reads as TGTGCCAGCAGTTTCGGTGGAGCTTTCTTT. Its protein product is CASSFGGAFF.

This clone came up a few times. The CDR3 region is CASSLRSARQTYNEQFF. As DNA, the CDR3 is TGTGCCAGCAGCTTAAGGAGCGCGAGACAGACCTACAATGAGCAGTTCTTC. The genes are TRBV7-9 and TRBJ2-1, with D perhaps matching TRBD1 (5 bases). CDR1 is SEHNR and CDR2 is FQNEAQ in the germline V gene (reference sequence). The V and J ends lost 2 bases and 2 bases respectively, with 16 bases between them. The CDR3 loop spans 17 amino acids.

The V call is TRBV6-1, the J call TRBJ2-2; 7 nucleotides agree with TRBD2. CDR1 and CDR2 from the germline V gene are MNHNS and SASEGT. The V segment lost 4 bases and the J segment 6 bases; nucleotides outside the gene matches: 11. This CDR3 has 16 amino acids. Written as DNA, the CDR3 is TGTGCCAGCAGTGGACCGGGGACTACCCGGCCCGGGGAGCTGTTTTTT. This sequence encodes CASSGPGTTRPGELFF.

This clone showed up just once. The V call is TRBV6-5, the J call TRBJ2-2; 10 bases agree with TRBD1. The length of the CDR3 is 15 residues. Germline values: CDR1 MNHEY, CDR2 SVGAGI. The junction had 9 bases not matched to a gene; V was cut back by 6 bases and J by 8 bases. The CDR3 sequence is CASRTPGQGPGELFF. Here the CDR3 DNA reads TGTGCCAGCAGGACTCCGGGACAGGGGCCAGGGGAGCTGTTTTTT.

The genes are TRBV11-1 and TRBJ2-7; the match to TRBD2 covers 7 bases. Germline lookup yields CDR1 SGHAT and CDR2 FQDESV (reference sequence). Trimming at V came to 7 bases and at J to 5 bases, leaving 11 bases not matched to a gene. The CDR3 contains 14 residues. CDR3 amino acids: CASTPGRAENEQYF. CDR3 nucleotide sequence: TGTGCCAGCACCCCGGGGAGGGCCGAGAACGAGCAGTACTTC.

This clone has only a few counts. The rearrangement links TRBV5-1 to TRBJ1-2; D perhaps matches TRBD1 (5 bases). The CDR3 contains 13 residues. V was clipped by 1 base and J by 8 bases, with 12 bases between them. CDR1 and CDR2 from the germline V gene are SGHRS and YFSETQ. Here the CDR3 DNA reads TGCGCCAGCAGCTTGAGCCAGGGCGACGGCTACACCTTC. Translated, it gives CASSLSQGDGYTF.

This clone was detected only a few times. This chain uses TRBV6-5 with TRBJ2-6; the D gene is possibly TRBD1 (6 bases). The CDR3 sequence is 15 residues long. The germline V and J ends were trimmed by 6 bases and 2 bases, with 11 bases remaining between them. The germline V gene has CDR1 MNHEY and CDR2 SVGAGI. The DNA for the CDR3 is TGTGCCAGCAGCAATCAGGGGACTGGGGCCAACGTCCTGACTTTC. This encodes CASSNQGTGANVLTF.

The rearrangement links TRBV4-3 to TRBJ2-1; perhaps TRBD2 as D (6 bases). This CDR3 region has 16 residues. Trimming pared 1 base from V and 3 bases from J, leaving 13 bases between. Germline loops: CDR1 LGHNA, CDR2 YSLEER. The CDR3 sequence: CASSQGSGAYYNEQFF. CDR3 DNA: TGCGCCAGCAGCCAAGGATCGGGAGCTTACTACAATGAGCAGTTCTTC.

This sequence joins TRBV6-1 and TRBJ2-7, with 11 nucleotides matching TRBD1. CDR3 length: 15 amino acids. Trimming at V came to 5 bases and at J to 3 bases, leaving 6 bases not matched to a gene. The germline CDR1 and CDR2 sequences are MNHNS and SASEGT. This CDR3 reads CASSFSGTGGYEQYF. The CDR3, as DNA: TGTGCCAGCAGTTTTTCCGGGACAGGGGGCTACGAGCAGTACTTC.

The chain couples TRBV10-3 to TRBJ1-2; possibly TRBD1 for D (6 bases). The V gene's germline CDR1 is ENHRY and CDR2 SYGVKD. This CDR3 is 13 amino acids long. Trimming took off 4 bases at V and 8 bases at J, with 14 bases between the two ends. CDR3 loop: CAISGPQGYGYTF. The CDR3 nucleotides are TGTGCCATCAGTGGCCCACAGGGATACGGCTACACCTTC.

The V gene is TRBV7-9, the J gene TRBJ1-5; the match to TRBD1 covers 7 bases. The CDR3 has 13 amino acids. V dropped 5 bases and J dropped 4; count of bases not matched to a gene: 2. CDR1 is SEHNR, CDR2 FQNEAQ, per germline (reference sequence). The CDR3 spells CASSRDRNQPQHF. In DNA form, the CDR3 reads TGTGCCAGCAGCCGGGACAGAAATCAGCCCCAGCATTTT.

This clone was seen a single time. The chain employs TRBV6-1 and TRBJ2-7; D is ambiguous. Per the germline V gene, CDR1 is MNHNS and CDR2 is SASEGT. The CDR3 is 12 residues long. V was shortened by 6 bases and J by 1 base, with 7 bases between the two germline ends. Here the CDR3 DNA reads TGTGCCAGCAGCCGGTTATCCTACGAGCAGTACTTC. Translated: CASSRLSYEQYF.

V and J are TRBV18 and TRBJ2-5; 8 bases are a match to TRBD1. Germline-derived CDR1 and CDR2 are KGHSH and LQKENI. V dropped 4 bases and J dropped 4; count of bases not matched to a gene: 2. The CDR3 contains 13 residues. This CDR3 is CASSRDRGETQYF. CDR3 in DNA: TGTGCCAGCTCACGCGACAGGGGAGAGACCCAGTACTTC.

This sequence joins TRBV5-1 and TRBJ2-3, with 8 nucleotides matching TRBD2. CDR3 length equals 15 residues. The V gene end was trimmed by 4 bases and the J gene end by 2 bases; junction bases not matched to a gene: 6. Germline CDR1 SGHRS, CDR2 YFSETQ. The CDR3 DNA follows: TGCGCCAGCAGCCCAGCGGGAGAATACACAGATACGCAGTATTTT. It translates to CASSPAGEYTDTQYF.

This clone was seen only a few times. The rearrangement links TRBV7-2 to TRBJ2-7; 12 nucleotides line up with TRBD2. CDR3 size: 15 residues. Germline V gene lookup returns CDR1 SGHTA and CDR2 FQGNSA. The V segment lost 5 bases and the J segment 3 bases; nucleotides outside the gene matches: 5. The CDR3 loop reads CASSVGLAGLYEQYF. In nucleotides, the CDR3 is TGTGCCAGCAGCGTTGGACTAGCGGGACTCTACGAGCAGTACTTC.

The gene calls are TRBV29-1 and TRBJ2-7; D possibly corresponds to TRBD1 (6 bases). Germline CDR1 is SQVTM and CDR2 is ANQGSEA. CDR3 length equals 13 residues. Trimming took off 7 bases at V and 1 base at J, with 14 bases between the two ends. Here the CDR3 DNA reads TGCAGCGCCGAGGACAGAGAATCCTACGAGCAGTACTTC. This translates into CSAEDRESYEQYF.

V and J are TRBV4-3 and TRBJ2-2, with D tentatively TRBD1 (5 bases). Per the germline V gene, CDR1 is LGHNA and CDR2 is YSLEER. The CDR3 extends over 16 amino acids. The germline V and J ends were trimmed by 4 bases and 1 base, with 13 bases remaining between them. The CDR3 DNA reads TGCGCCAGCAGCCCCGGACAAATAAGGAACACCGGGGAGCTGTTTTTT. This gives the protein CASSPGQIRNTGELFF.

This clone was seen a single time. One junction end does not reproduce the germline sequence, and a read error may be involved. Other DNA sequences in the sample encode the same CDR3. V usage is TRBV28 and J usage is TRBJ1-1, with TRBD1 matching over 7 bases. Germline CDR1 MDHEN, CDR2 SYDVKM. The CDR3 is made up of 15 amino acids. CDR3 protein: CASSLISRGNTEAFF. The CDR3, as DNA: TGTGCCAGCAGTTTAATCTCCAGGGGGAACACTGAAGCTTTCTTC.

The chain couples TRBV10-3 to TRBJ2-2, with a possible D match to TRBD2 (6 bases). Germline V lookup: CDR1 ENHRY, CDR2 SYGVKD. This CDR3 has 13 residues. V was shortened by 6 bases and J by 7 bases, with 12 bases between the two germline ends. The CDR3 DNA sequence: TGTGCCATCAGACGGCGGGATGGCGGGGAGCTGTTTTTT. As protein: CAIRRRDGGELFF.

J is TRBJ2-5 and V is TRBV18; 8 bases agree with TRBD1. The V gene's germline CDR1 is KGHSH and CDR2 LQKENI. The CDR3 loop spans 15 amino acids. J was trimmed by 2 bases and V by 3 bases; bases with no gene match: 5. CDR3 coding DNA: TGTGCCAGCTCACCCGGACAGGGCCAACAAGAGACCCAGTACTTC. Translating gives CASSPGQGQQETQYF.

The chain joins TRBV30 to TRBJ2-7; D possibly corresponds to TRBD1 (6 bases). The CDR3 spans 13 residues. V was cut by 1 base and J by 3 bases, with 10 bases left in between. CDR1 GTSNPN and CDR2 SVGIG come from the germline V gene (reference sequence). CDR3 sequence (DNA): TGTGCCTGGAGTGGGCAGGACAGCTACGAGCAGTACTTC. Residues: CAWSGQDSYEQYF.

This clone was detected a few times. This sequence joins TRBV19 and TRBJ2-7, with 8 positions matching TRBD1. Trimming took 5 bases from V and 9 from J; bases not matched to a gene: 15. Looked up from germline, CDR1 is LNHDA and CDR2 is SQIVND (reference sequence). The CDR3 spans 15 residues. CDR3 sequence reads: CASSEGTGPFGGQYF. For the CDR3, the DNA is TGTGCCAGTAGTGAAGGGACAGGCCCATTTGGGGGGCAGTACTTC.

The V and J genes are TRBV4-3 and TRBJ2-7, with TRBD2 matching over 11 bases. This CDR3 is 15 amino acids long. Germline CDR1 LGHNA, CDR2 YSLEER. Trimming took 1 base from V and 7 from J; bases not matched to a gene: 6. The CDR3 DNA is TGCGCCAGCAGCCAAGGACTAGCGGGGAGTTATGAGCAGTACTTC. It is translated as CASSQGLAGSYEQYF.

The chain employs TRBV9 and TRBJ2-1, with 15 bases lining up with TRBD2. The germline V gene encodes CDR1 SGDLS and CDR2 YYNGEE. CDR3 length: 19 amino acids. The V and J ends lost 1 base and 2 bases, in that order; junction bases with no gene match: 7. CDR3 coding DNA: TGTGCCAGCAGCGTATCGGGACTAGCGGGAGGACCGACCTACAATGAGCAGTTCTTC. Its protein product is CASSVSGLAGGPTYNEQFF.